This T cell receptor beta chain comes out of a study of post-analysis software for immune sequencing data. Overall study results and limits: Patients with multiple sclerosis recorded significantly lower normalized Chao1 diversity than controls, the study found. About 5 TRBV segments were significantly more frequent in patients than in controls. TRBV5-6, TRBV5-1 and TRBV20-1 were among these segments.

Per germline, CDR1 DFQATT and CDR2 SNEGSKA (reference sequence). This CDR3 contains 14 residues. V dropped 0 bases and J dropped 7; count of bases not matched to a gene: 6. cDNA libraries for TCR beta contained unique molecular identifiers. Around 460,000 cDNA molecules came from around 1 to 10 million T cells. One entry per CDR3 protein, called by TCRdb with MiXCR from the PCR reads. The sample lists about 260,000 distinct CDR3 sequences, about 38% occurring once. Details on this clonotype: Its cognate antigen is unknown.

V usage is TRBV20-1 and J usage is TRBJ2-1, with 7 bases matching TRBD2. This clonotype was obtained from a girl aged 5 to 17 with multiple sclerosis. Specimen: blood. CDR3 in amino acids: CSAREKAGWNEQFF. DNA of the CDR3: TGCAGTGCTAGAGAGAAAGCGGGATGGAATGAGCAGTTCTTC.